Here is one TCR delta chain with its context. The antigen is unknown. The CDR3 is made up of 11 amino acids. In germline, CDR1 is TSWWSYY, CDR2 QGS. The V gene lost 4 bases and the J gene lost 5 bases, with 5 bases spanning the gap. This sample was taken from a study of Vδ1+ human thymocytes. RNA was extracted from the cells and then reverse transcribed. Pooled V-gene forward primers with one constant-region reverse primer generated the CDR3 amplicons by multiplex PCR. TCRdb reprocessed the multiplex PCR reads through CATT. Of 80,000 or so delta-chain clones detected, roughly a third appear once; the ten largest clones hold about 0.24%. The sorted cells were CD3+ Vdelta1+ Vdelta2- thymocytes from alphabeta-depleted thymus. Overall study results and limits: Despite high sort purity, about 20% of thymic T cell receptor delta sequences were Vdelta2. In the thymus, TRG and TRD repertoires looked highly polyclonal with Gaussian CDR3 lengths.

The J gene is TRDJ1, the V gene TRDV1, with D hard to call. The sequencing input was Vdelta1+ gamma-delta thymocytes from the thymus. Subset indicated: FACS-sorted CD3+ TCRalphabeta- TCRVdelta1+ TCRVdelta2- thymocytes. This sequence originates from a boy under two years old who had congenital heart surgery. The CDR3 coding sequence is TGTGCTCTTGGGGTCCGGGATAAACTCATCTTT. Translation gives CALGVRDKLIF.